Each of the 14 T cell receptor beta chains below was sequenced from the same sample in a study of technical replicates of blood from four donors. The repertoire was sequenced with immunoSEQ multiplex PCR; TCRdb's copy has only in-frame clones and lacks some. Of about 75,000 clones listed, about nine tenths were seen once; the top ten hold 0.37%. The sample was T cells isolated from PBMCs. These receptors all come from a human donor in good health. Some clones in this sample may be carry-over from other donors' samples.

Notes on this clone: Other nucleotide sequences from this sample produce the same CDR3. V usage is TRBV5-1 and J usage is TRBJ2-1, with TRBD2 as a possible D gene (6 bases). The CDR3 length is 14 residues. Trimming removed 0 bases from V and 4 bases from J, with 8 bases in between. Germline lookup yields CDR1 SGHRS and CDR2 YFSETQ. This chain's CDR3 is CASSLGGGYNEQFF. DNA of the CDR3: TGCGCCAGCAGCTTGGGGGGAGGATACAATGAGCAGTTCTTC.

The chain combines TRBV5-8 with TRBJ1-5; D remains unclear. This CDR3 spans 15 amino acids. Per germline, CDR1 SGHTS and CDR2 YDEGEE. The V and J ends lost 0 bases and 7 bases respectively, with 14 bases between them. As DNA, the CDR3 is TGTGCCAGCAGCTTGGCCGGTCGGCGCGGGCAGCCCCAGCATTTT. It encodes CASSLAGRRGQPQHF.

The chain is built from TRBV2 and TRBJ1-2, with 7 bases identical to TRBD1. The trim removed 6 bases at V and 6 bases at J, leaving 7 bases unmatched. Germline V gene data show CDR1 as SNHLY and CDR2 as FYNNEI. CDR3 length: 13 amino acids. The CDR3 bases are TGTGCCAGCAGGGACAGGCAACATGATGGCTACACCTTC. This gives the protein CASRDRQHDGYTF.

The CDR3 coding sequence is TGTGCCAGCAGTCCCAGGGGCCATGAGCAGTTCTTC. This codes for CASSPRGHEQFF. The chain joins TRBV6-5 to TRBJ2-1; perhaps TRBD1 as D (6 bases). Germline loops: CDR1 MNHEY, CDR2 SVGAGI. The ends were cut back, 5 bases at V and 8 bases at J, with 10 bases in the middle. The CDR3 spans 12 residues.

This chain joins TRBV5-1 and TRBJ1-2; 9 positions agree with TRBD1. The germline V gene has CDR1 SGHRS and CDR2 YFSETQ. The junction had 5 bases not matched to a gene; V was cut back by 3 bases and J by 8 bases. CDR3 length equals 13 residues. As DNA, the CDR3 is TGCGCCAGCAGCTACAGGGGGCGGGGAGGCTACACCTTC. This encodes CASSYRGRGGYTF. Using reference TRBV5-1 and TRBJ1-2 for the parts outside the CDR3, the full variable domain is KAGVTQTPRYLIKTRGQQVTLSCSPISGHRSVSWYQQTPGQGLQFLFEYFSETQRNKGNFPGRFSGRQFSNSRSEMNVSTLELGDSALYLCASSYRGRGGYTFGSGTRLTVV.

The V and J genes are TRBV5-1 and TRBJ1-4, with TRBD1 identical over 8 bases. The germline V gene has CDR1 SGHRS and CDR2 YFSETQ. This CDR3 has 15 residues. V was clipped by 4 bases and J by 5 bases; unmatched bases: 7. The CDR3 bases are TGCGCCAGCAGCCCGGAGACAGGGGTCAATGAAAAACTGTTTTTT. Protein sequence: CASSPETGVNEKLFF.

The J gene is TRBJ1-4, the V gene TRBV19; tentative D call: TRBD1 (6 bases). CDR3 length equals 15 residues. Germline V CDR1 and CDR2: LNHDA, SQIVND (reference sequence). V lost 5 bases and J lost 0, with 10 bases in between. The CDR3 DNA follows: TGTGCCAGTAGTCAGGGGATCGCAACTAATGAAAAACTGTTTTTT. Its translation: CASSQGIATNEKLFF.

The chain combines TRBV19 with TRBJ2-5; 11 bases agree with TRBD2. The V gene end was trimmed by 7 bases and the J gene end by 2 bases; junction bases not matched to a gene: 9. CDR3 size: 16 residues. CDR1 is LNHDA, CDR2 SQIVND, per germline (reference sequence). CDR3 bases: TGTGCCAGTACCCTATCCCGGACTAGCGGGCAAGAGACCCAGTACTTC. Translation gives CASTLSRTSGQETQYF.

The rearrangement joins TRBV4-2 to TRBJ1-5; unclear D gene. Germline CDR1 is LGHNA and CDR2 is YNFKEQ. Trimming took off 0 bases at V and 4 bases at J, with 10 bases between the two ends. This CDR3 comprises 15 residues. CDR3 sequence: CASSQDYSLNQPQHF. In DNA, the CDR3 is TGTGCCAGCAGCCAAGATTACTCCCTAAATCAGCCCCAGCATTTT.

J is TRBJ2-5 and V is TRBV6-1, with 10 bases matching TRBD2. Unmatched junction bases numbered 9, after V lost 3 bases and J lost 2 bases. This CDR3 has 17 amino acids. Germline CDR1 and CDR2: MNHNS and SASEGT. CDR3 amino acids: CASSDVAGAGGQETQYF. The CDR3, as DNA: TGTGCCAGCAGTGATGTAGCAGGAGCGGGGGGGCAAGAGACCCAGTACTTC.

CDR3 amino acids: CASTGHRSNTGELFF. CDR3 nucleotide sequence: TGTGCCAGTACGGGACATCGATCGAACACCGGGGAGCTGTTTTTT. The gene calls are TRBV19 and TRBJ2-2; the D gene is possibly TRBD1 (6 bases). The V end was cut by 7 bases, the J end by 0 bases, with 12 bases between. This CDR3 comprises 15 residues. Looked up from germline, CDR1 is LNHDA and CDR2 is SQIVND (reference sequence).

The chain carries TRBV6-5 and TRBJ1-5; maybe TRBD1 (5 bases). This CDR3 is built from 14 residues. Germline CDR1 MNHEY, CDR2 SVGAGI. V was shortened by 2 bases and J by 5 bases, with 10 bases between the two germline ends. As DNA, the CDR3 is TGTGCCAGCAGTTACAGGGGTAGGGATCAGCCCCAGCATTTT. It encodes CASSYRGRDQPQHF.

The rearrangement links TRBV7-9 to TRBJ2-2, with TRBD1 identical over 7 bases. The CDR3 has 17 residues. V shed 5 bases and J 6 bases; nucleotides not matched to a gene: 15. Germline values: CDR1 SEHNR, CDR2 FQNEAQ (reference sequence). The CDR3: CASSPNPGQERAGELFF. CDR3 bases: TGTGCCAGCAGCCCCAATCCCGGACAGGAGAGGGCCGGGGAGCTGTTTTTT.

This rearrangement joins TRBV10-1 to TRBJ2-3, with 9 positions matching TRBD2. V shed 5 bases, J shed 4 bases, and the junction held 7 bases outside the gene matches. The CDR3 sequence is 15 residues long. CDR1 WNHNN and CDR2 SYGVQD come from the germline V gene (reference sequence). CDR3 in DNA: TGCGCCAGCAGTTCTAGCGGGGTTAGCGCAGATACGCAGTATTTT. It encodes CASSSSGVSADTQYF.